This T cell receptor beta chain was captured in a study of shared clonotypes between healthy human individuals. Terminally differentiated effector memory CD45RA+ cells were left out of the naive CD8 fraction, which was CD45RO-negative and positively selected for CCR7. Trimming shortened V by 4 bases and J by 1 base, and 7 bases separated the two germline ends. Germline lookup yields CDR1 SQVTM and CDR2 ANQGSEA. The CDR3 covers 12 residues. Using about 0.2 ug DNA, approximately 30,000 T cell genomes, the sorted-subset replicate PCRs were run. The table came from immunoSEQ multiplex PCR; TCRdb's copy has only in-frame clones and leaves some out. The sample has about 680,000 clones; about 90% are singletons.

The V and J genes are TRBV29-1 and TRBJ2-5, with a weak D call TRBD1 (5 bases). This clonotype originated in a man younger than 45 in good health. The sequenced sample was naive CD8+ T cells sorted from blood. The CDR3 here is CSVVDTQETQYF. The CDR3 DNA reads TGCAGCGTTGTGGACACCCAAGAGACCCAGTACTTC.